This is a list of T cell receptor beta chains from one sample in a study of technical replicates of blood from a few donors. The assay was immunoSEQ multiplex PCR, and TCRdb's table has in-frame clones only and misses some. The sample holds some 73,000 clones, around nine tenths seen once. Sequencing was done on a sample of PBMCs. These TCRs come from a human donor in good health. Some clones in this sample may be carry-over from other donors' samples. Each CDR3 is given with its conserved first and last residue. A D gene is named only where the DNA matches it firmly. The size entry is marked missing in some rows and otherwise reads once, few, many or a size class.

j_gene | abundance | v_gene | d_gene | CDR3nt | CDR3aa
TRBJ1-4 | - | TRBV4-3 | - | TGCGCCAGCAGCCACCACCGGGGGGGTAATGAAAAACTGTTTTTT | CASSHHRGGNEKLFF
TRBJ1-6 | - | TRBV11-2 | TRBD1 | TGTGCCAGCAGCTTTTCAGGACAGGTAGATTCACCCCTCCACTTT | CASSFSGQVDSPLHF
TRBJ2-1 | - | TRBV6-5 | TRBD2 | TGTGCCAGCAGATCGCCGGGAGGAGGGTACAATGAGCAGTTCTTC | CASRSPGGGYNEQFF
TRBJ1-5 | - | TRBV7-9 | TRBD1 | TGTGCCAGCAGTTCCGGGACAGCTAGCAATCAGCCCCAGCATTTT | CASSSGTASNQPQHF
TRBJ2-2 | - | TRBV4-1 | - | TGCGCCAGCAGCCAAGACGGGTTCAATGCGAACACCGGGGAGCTGTTTTTT | CASSQDGFNANTGELFF
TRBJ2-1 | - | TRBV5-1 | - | TGCGCCAGCAGCTTGGGTGTCAGTCTCTCCTACAATGAGCAGTTCTTC | CASSLGVSLSYNEQFF
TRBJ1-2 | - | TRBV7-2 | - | TGTGCCAGCAGCAAAAAGGGGGAAGGCTACACCTTC | CASSKKGEGYTF
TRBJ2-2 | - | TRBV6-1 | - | TGTGCCAGCAGGCCCTCAGTGTCGAACACCGGGGAGCTGTTTTTT | CASRPSVSNTGELFF
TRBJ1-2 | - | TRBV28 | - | TGTGCCAGCAGTTCAGGATCATTATATGGCTACACCTTC | CASSSGSLYGYTF
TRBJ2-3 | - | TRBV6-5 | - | TGTGCCAGCAGTTACTCGGGCAGGAGGACAGATACGCAGTATTTT | CASSYSGRRTDTQYF
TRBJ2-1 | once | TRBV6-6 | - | TGTGCCAGCAGTCAGGGTAAAGACAATGAGCAGTTCTTC | CASSQGKDNEQFF
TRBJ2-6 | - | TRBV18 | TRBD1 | TGTGCCAGCTCACCTCCGGGACAGAGTTACTCTGGGGCCAACGTCCTGACTTTC | CASSPPGQSYSGANVLTF
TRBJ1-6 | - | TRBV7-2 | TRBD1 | TGTGCCAGCAGTTCTCAGGGGGCGGACAATTCACCCCTCCACTTT | CASSSQGADNSPLHF
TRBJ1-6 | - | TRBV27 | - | TGTGCCAGCAGTTTGGGGGGAGGTTCCTATAATTCACCCCTCCACTTT | CASSLGGGSYNSPLHF
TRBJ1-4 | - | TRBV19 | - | TGTGCCAGTAGTATCCGGGACAAGGAAAAACTGTTTTTT | CASSIRDKEKLFF
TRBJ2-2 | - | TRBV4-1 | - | TGCGCCAGCAGCCTGGACCCACAGGGCGGGGAGCTGTTTTTT | CASSLDPQGGELFF
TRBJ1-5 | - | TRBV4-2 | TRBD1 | TGTGCCAGCAGCCAAGATAGACAGGGGGATCAGCCCCAGCATTTT | CASSQDRQGDQPQHF
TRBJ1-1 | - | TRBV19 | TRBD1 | TGTGCCAGTGCGACTCAGGGGGGAAACACTGAAGCTTTCTTT | CASATQGGNTEAFF
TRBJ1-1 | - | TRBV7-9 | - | TGTGCCAGCAGCTTCCTTGGGGGGTTGAACACTGAAGCTTTCTTT | CASSFLGGLNTEAFF
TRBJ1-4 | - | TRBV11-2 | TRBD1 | TGTGCCAGCAGCTTCCACAGGGGGCCGAAGGAAAAACTGTTTTTT | CASSFHRGPKEKLFF
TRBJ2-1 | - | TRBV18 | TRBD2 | TGTGCCAGCTCGCGAGGGACTAGCGGGTTCTACAATGAGCAGTTCTTC | CASSRGTSGFYNEQFF
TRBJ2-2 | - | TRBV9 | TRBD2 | TGTGCCAGCAGCGGAACTAGCGGGAGCACCGGGGAGCTGTTTTTT | CASSGTSGSTGELFF
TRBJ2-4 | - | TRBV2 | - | TGTGCCAGCAGTGTTAGACTCGTAGCCAAAAACATTCAGTACTTC | CASSVRLVAKNIQYF
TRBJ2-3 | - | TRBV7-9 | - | TGTGCCAGCAGCCCCGACTCCGGCCCCCAGTATTTT | CASSPDSGPQYF
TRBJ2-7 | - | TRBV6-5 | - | TGTGCCAGCAGTTATCGCAGCAGGGGCTACGAGCAGTACTTC | CASSYRSRGYEQYF
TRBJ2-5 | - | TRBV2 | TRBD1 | TGTGCCAGCAGTAAGGGACAGGGGGCGGGGGAGACCCAGTACTTC | CASSKGQGAGETQYF
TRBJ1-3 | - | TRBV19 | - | TGTGCCAGTAGTATCGGGGGATGGAACACCATATATTTT | CASSIGGWNTIYF
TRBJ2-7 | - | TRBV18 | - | TGTGCCAGCTCCCCCAAAGGGAGCTCCCACGAGCAGTACTTC | CASSPKGSSHEQYF
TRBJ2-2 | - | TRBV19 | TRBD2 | TGTGCCAGTAGTAACCTAGCGGGAGTTTTACGCACCGGGGAGCTGTTTTTT | CASSNLAGVLRTGELFF
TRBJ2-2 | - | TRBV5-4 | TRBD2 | TGTGCCAGCAGCGTAATAACGGGGGGGCCGAGAACCGGGGAGCTGTTTTTT | CASSVITGGPRTGELFF
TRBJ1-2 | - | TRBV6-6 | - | TGTGCCAGCAGTTACGCGCCGCCTAACTATGGCTACACCTTC | CASSYAPPNYGYTF
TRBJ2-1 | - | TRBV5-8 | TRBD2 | TGTGCCAGCAGCCCCTTTTCGCGGGGGGGCAATGAGCAGTTCTTC | CASSPFSRGGNEQFF
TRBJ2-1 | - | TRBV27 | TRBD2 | TGTGCCAGCAGGCTAGCGGGAGGGGAATACAATGAGCAGTTCTTC | CASRLAGGEYNEQFF
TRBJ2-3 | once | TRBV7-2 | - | TGTGCCAGCAGCTTAAGTTGGGCGCACACAGATACGCAGTATTTT | CASSLSWAHTDTQYF
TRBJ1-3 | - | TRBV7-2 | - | TGTGCCAGCAGCTCCGGACAGGGAAACACCATATATTTT | CASSSGQGNTIYF
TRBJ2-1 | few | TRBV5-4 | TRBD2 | TGTGCCAGCAGCTTTGTTTTAGCGGGAGGGCGGATGCACAATGAGCAGTTCTTC | CASSFVLAGGRMHNEQFF
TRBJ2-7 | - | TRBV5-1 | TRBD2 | TGCGCCAGCAGCGAGATAGCGGGCTCGGCCTACGAGCAGTACTTC | CASSEIAGSAYEQYF
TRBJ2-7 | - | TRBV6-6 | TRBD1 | TGTGCCAGCAGTTCCCGGGACAGGGAGCCTCGGGAGCAGTACTTC | CASSSRDREPREQYF
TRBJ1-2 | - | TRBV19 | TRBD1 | TGTGCCAGTAGCTCCCCGGGACAGGGGGCTCTAGGCTATGGCTACACCTTC | CASSSPGQGALGYGYTF
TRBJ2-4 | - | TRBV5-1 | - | TGCGCCAGCAGCTTCTTGGGACTTTCCCTCTCGCAGTACTTC | CASSFLGLSLSQYF
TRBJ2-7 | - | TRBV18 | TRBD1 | TGTGCCAGCTCGCCCCTCGGACAGGGGGCCTACGAGCAGTACTTC | CASSPLGQGAYEQYF
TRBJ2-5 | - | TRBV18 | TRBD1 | TGTGCCAGCTCACCCCAACTAGGGGGCGCCGGGGAGACCCAGTACTTC | CASSPQLGGAGETQYF
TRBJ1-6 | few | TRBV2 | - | TGTGCCAGCAGTGAAGTTGGTAGCGGCGGGCTTGCCCTCCACTTT | CASSEVGSGGLALHF
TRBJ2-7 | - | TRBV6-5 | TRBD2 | TGTGCCAGCGCCAGCGCCAGCGGGAGCTACGAGCAGTACTTC | CASASASGSYEQYF
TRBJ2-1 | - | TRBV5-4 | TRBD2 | TGTGCCAGCAGCTTGGAGGGACTAGCGGGACGATCCAATGAGCAGTTCTTC | CASSLEGLAGRSNEQFF
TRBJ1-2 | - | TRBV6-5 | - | TGTGCCAGCAGCGACAGCGTTTATGGCTACACCTTC | CASSDSVYGYTF
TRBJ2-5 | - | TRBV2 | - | TGTGCCAGCAGACTACAAGAGACCCAGTACTTC | CASRLQETQYF
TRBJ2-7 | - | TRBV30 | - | TGTGCCTGGAGGCCAGCGGTAACCTACGAGCAGTACTTC | CAWRPAVTYEQYF
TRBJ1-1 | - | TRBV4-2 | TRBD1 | TGTGCCAGCAGCCAAAGGGAGGGGACAGGGAACACTGAAGCTTTCTTT | CASSQREGTGNTEAFF